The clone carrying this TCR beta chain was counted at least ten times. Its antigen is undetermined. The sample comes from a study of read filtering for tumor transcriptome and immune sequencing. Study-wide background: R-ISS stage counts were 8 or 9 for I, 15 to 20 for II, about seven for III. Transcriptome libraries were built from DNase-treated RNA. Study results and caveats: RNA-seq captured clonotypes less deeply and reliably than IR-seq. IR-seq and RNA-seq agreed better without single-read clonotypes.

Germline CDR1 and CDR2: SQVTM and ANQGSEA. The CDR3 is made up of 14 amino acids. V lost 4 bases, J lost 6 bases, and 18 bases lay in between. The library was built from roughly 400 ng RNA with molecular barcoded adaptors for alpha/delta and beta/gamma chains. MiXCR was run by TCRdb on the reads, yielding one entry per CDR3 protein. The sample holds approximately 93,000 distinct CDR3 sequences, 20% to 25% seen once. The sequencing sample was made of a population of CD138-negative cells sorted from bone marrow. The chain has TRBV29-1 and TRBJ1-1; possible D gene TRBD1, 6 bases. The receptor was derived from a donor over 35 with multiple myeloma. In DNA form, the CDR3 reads TGCAGCGTTGCGCCGGGAGGGGGTCGGGCTGAAGCTTTCTTT. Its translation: CSVAPGGGRAEAFF. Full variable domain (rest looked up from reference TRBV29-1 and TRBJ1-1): SAVISQKPSRDICQRGTSLTIQCQVDSQVTMMFWYRQQPGQSLTLIATANQGSEATYESGFVIDKFPISRPNLTFSTLTVSNMSPEDSSIYLCSVAPGGGRAEAFFGQGTRLTVV.